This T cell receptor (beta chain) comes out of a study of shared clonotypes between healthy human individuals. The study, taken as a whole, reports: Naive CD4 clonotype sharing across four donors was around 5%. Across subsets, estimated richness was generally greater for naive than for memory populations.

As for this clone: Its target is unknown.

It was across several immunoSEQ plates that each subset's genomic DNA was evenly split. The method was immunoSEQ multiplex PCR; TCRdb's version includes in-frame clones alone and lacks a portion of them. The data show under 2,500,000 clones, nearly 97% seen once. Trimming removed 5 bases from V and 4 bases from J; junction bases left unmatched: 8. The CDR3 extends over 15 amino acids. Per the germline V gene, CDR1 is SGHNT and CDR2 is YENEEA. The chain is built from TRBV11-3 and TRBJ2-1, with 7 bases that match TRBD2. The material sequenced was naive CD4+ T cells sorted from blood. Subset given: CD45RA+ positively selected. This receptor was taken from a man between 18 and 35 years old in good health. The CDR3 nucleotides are TGTGCCAGCAGCCCTCAGGGCGGGGGTTACAATGAGCAGTTCTTC. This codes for CASSPQGGGYNEQFF.